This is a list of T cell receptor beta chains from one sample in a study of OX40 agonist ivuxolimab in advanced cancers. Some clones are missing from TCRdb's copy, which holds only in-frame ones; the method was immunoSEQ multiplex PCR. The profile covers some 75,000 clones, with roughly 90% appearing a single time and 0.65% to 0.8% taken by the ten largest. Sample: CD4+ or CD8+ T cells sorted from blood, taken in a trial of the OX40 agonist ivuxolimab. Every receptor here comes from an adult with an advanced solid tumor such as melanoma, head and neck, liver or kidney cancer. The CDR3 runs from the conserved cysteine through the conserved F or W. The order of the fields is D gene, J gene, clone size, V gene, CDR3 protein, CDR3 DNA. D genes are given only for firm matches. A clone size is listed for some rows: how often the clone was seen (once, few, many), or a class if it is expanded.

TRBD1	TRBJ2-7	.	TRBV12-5	CASSPSTGGREQYF	TGTGCTAGTTCCCCCTCTACAGGGGGCCGCGAGCAGTACTTC
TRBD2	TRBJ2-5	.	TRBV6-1	CASSELAGGQETQYF	TGTGCCAGCAGTGAACTGGCGGGGGGACAAGAGACCCAGTACTTC
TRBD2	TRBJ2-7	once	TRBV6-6	CASSHGLAGPSYEQYF	TGTGCCAGCAGTCACGGACTAGCGGGACCCTCCTACGAGCAGTACTTC
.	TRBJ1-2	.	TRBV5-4	CASSLAGGGSHRNYGYTF	TGTGCCAGCAGCTTGGCCGGAGGAGGCAGTCACAGGAACTATGGCTACACCTTC
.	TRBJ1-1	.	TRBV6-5	CASSAGRNTEAFF	TGTGCCAGCAGTGCAGGCCGGAACACTGAAGCTTTCTTT
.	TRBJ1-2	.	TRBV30	CAWTGFDGYTF	TGTGCCTGGACAGGGTTCGATGGCTACACCTTC
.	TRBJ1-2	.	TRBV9	CASSVGRQRIYGYTF	TGTGCCAGCAGCGTAGGTAGGCAGAGAATATATGGCTACACCTTC
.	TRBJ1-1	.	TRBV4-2	CASSQDWLLNTEAFF	TGTGCCAGCAGCCAAGACTGGCTATTGAACACTGAAGCTTTCTTT
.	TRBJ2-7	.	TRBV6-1	CASSENPSFSSYEQYF	TGTGCCAGCAGTGAAAATCCGAGTTTTTCTTCCTACGAGCAGTACTTC
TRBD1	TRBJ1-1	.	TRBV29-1	CSVPRTGGMMNTEAFF	TGCAGCGTTCCCCGGACAGGGGGCATGATGAACACTGAGGCTTTCTTT
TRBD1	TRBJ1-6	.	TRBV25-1	CASSLSGTGSNSPLHF	TGTGCCAGCAGTTTGTCCGGGACAGGGTCTAATTCACCCCTCCACTTT
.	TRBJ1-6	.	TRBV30	CAWTKSRDSPLHF	TGTGCCTGGACCAAAAGCCGGGATTCACCCCTCCACTTT
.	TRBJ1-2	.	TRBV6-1	CASSERDYGYTF	TGTGCCAGCAGTGAGAGGGACTATGGCTACACCTTC
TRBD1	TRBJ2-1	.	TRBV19	CASSIEGTAYNEQFF	TGTGCCAGTAGTATAGAGGGGACAGCCTACAATGAGCAGTTCTTC
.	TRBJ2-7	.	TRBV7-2	CASSAAMGEQYF	TGTGCCAGCAGCGCCGCTATGGGCGAGCAGTACTTC
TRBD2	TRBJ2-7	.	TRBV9	CASSRIAGTSGYEQYF	TGTGCCAGCAGCCGCATCGCCGGGACTAGCGGCTACGAGCAGTACTTC
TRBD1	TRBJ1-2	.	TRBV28	CASTTGTDYGYTF	TGTGCCAGCACGACCGGGACAGATTATGGCTACACCTTC
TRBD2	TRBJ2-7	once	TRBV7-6	CASSLTSGGFSYEQYF	TGTGCCAGCAGCTTAACTAGCGGGGGTTTCTCCTACGAGCAGTACTTC
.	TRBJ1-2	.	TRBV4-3	CASSPTGFYGYTF	TGCGCCAGCAGCCCGACAGGTTTCTATGGCTACACCTTC
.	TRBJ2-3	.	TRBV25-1	CASTSVATDTQYF	TGTGCCAGCACCAGCGTAGCCACAGATACGCAGTATTTT
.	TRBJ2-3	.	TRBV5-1	CASSPGDIETQYF	TGCGCCAGCAGTCCAGGGGACATCGAGACGCAGTATTTT
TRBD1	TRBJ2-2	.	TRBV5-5	CASGGQGNFGELFF	TGTGCCAGCGGGGGACAGGGGAATTTCGGGGAGCTGTTTTTT
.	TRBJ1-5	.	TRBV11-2	CASSLGQRQPQHF	TGTGCCAGCAGCTTAGGTCAACGCCAGCCCCAGCATTTT
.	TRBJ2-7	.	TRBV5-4	CASSLASAGWGEQYF	TGTGCCAGCAGCTTGGCCTCGGCAGGGTGGGGGGAGCAGTACTTC
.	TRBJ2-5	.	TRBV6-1	CASSELGHSETQYF	TGTGCCAGCAGTGAATTGGGACACAGTGAGACCCAGTACTTC
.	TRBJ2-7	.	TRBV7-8	CASSLTPGGNEQYF	TGTGCCAGCAGCTTAACACCAGGAGGTAACGAGCAGTACTTC
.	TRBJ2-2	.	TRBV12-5	CASGLWPNTGELFF	TGTGCTAGTGGTTTGTGGCCGAACACCGGGGAGCTGTTTTTT
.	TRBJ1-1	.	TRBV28	CASSLWGANTEAFF	TGTGCCAGCAGTTTATGGGGGGCGAACACTGAAGCTTTCTTT
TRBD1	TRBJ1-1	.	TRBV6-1	CASGGQGALGTEAFF	TGTGCCAGCGGGGGACAGGGGGCGTTGGGCACTGAAGCTTTCTTT
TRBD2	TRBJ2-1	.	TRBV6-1	CASSSSGRYNEQFF	TGTGCCAGCAGTTCCAGCGGGAGATACAATGAGCAGTTCTTC
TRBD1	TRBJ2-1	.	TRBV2	CASRQQGAYEQFF	TGTGCCAGCAGACAACAGGGGGCCTATGAGCAGTTCTTC
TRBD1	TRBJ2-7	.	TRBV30	CAWSFRDRGYEQYF	TGTGCCTGGAGTTTCCGGGACAGGGGGTACGAGCAGTACTTC
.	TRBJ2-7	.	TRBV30	CAWSVTRTRGEQYF	TGTGCCTGGAGTGTAACACGGACCCGTGGCGAGCAGTACTTC
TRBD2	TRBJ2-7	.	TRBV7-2	CASSLGLAGAGGEQYF	TGTGCCAGCAGCTTGGGACTAGCGGGAGCGGGGGGCGAGCAGTACTTC
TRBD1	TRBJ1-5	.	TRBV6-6	CASSQTGGSNQPQHF	TGTGCCAGCAGTCAGACAGGGGGAAGCAATCAGCCCCAGCATTTT
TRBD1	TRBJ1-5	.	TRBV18	CASSPQQGVDQPQHF	TGTGCCAGCTCACCACAACAGGGGGTGGATCAGCCCCAGCATTTT
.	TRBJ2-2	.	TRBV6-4	CASRRTLNTGELFF	TGTGCCAGCAGGAGGACACTTAACACCGGGGAGCTGTTTTTT
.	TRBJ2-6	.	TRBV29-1	CSVGSGPSGANVLTF	TGCAGCGTTGGAAGTGGGCCATCTGGGGCCAACGTCCTGACTTTC
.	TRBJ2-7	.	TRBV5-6	CASSFRVAEQYF	TGTGCCAGCAGCTTTCGGGTTGCCGAGCAGTACTTC
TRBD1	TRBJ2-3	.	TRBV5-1	CASSFPGQSTDTQYF	TGCGCCAGCAGCTTCCCGGGACAGAGCACAGATACGCAGTATTTT
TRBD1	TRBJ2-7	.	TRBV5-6	CASSYTGAILYEQYF	TGTGCCAGCAGTTATACAGGGGCCATCCTCTACGAGCAGTACTTC